Listed below are T cell receptor beta chains from one sample, sequenced in a study of technical replicates of blood from a handful of donors. Profiled with immunoSEQ multiplex PCR; TCRdb holds only in-frame clones, not every one. The table lists about 97,000 clones, about 95% of them singletons. The sequencing input was T cells isolated from PBMCs. Receptor source: a human donor in good health. Both conserved end residues are part of each CDR3. The D gene is left open where the match is weak. For some rows the clone size is stated as once, few or many, or as a class when expanded; others skip it.

>-|TRBV27|-|TRBJ1-2
TGTGCCAGCAAAGGACAGCCGGGAAGCGGCTACACCTTC
CASKGQPGSGYTF
>TRBD1|TRBV7-9|-|TRBJ1-4
TGTGCCAGCAGTACTGACAGGGGGCGTGAAAAACTGTTTTTT
CASSTDRGREKLFF
>TRBD1|TRBV30|-|TRBJ2-7
TGTGCCTGGAGAAGCGCTGACAGGGCCTACGAGCAGTACTTC
CAWRSADRAYEQYF
>-|TRBV4-1|-|TRBJ1-1
TGCGCCAGCAGCCAAGATCTACGGGTAGAGGGTAGGACTTTCTTT
CASSQDLRVEGRTFF
>-|TRBV28|-|TRBJ1-1
TGTGCCAGCAGTTTAAGGTTAAGGGACTACACTGAAGCTTTCTTT
CASSLRLRDYTEAFF
>-|TRBV30|-|TRBJ1-2
TGTGCCTGGACACCTCAGGGTTATGGCGGCACCTTC
CAWTPQGYGGTF
>TRBD2|TRBV28|-|TRBJ2-3
TGTGCCAGCATGGCTAGCGGGAGCACAGATACGCAGTATTTT
CASMASGSTDTQYF
>TRBD1|TRBV18|-|TRBJ2-3
TGTGCCAGCTCACTCCCCTCTGACAGGGGAGATACGCAGTATTTT
CASSLPSDRGDTQYF
>TRBD1|TRBV6-6|-|TRBJ2-7
TGTGCCAGCAGTTACCGGGGACAGGCGTTCTCCTACGAGCAGTACTTC
CASSYRGQAFSYEQYF
>TRBD1|TRBV7-2|once|TRBJ2-7
TGTGCCAGCAGCCCCCCGGACAGGGGAGGCTCGGTGCAGTACTTC
CASSPPDRGGSVQYF
>TRBD1|TRBV5-1|-|TRBJ2-3
TGCGCCAGCAGCTTAAACAGGGGTGCAGATACGCAGTATTTT
CASSLNRGADTQYF
>-|TRBV10-3|-|TRBJ2-7
TGTGCCATCAGTGAACACGGGAGCTCCTACGAGCAGTACTTC
CAISEHGSSYEQYF
>TRBD1|TRBV18|-|TRBJ1-5
TGTGCCAGCTCACCGGGACAGGGAGGACAGCCCCAGCATTTT
CASSPGQGGQPQHF
>TRBD2|TRBV5-6|-|TRBJ2-5
TGTGCCAGCAGCTTGGGACTAGCGGAGATACAAGAGACCCAGTACTTC
CASSLGLAEIQETQYF
>-|TRBV15|-|TRBJ1-1
TGTGCCACCAGTGGGAGGGGAGGGACTGAAGCTTTCTTT
CATSGRGGTEAFF
>TRBD2|TRBV7-6|-|TRBJ2-1
TGTGCCAGCAGCTTAGAGTCGGCTAGCGGGATTTTCGAGCAGTTCTTC
CASSLESASGIFEQFF
>-|TRBV18|-|TRBJ2-5
TGTGCCAGCCACGCGGGTAAAGAGACCCAGTACTTC
CASHAGKETQYF
>TRBD1|TRBV7-2|-|TRBJ2-3
TGTGCCAGCAGCTTAGGCGGTGCAGGGGGCTACGATACGCAGTATTTT
CASSLGGAGGYDTQYF
>TRBD2|TRBV9|-|TRBJ2-1
TGTGCCAGCAGCGTAGAGTCTAGCGGGAGAATTGAGCAGTTCTTC
CASSVESSGRIEQFF
>TRBD2|TRBV28|-|TRBJ2-1
TGTGCCAGCAGTAACAGCGGGAGTGGATACAATGAGCAGTTCTTC
CASSNSGSGYNEQFF
>-|TRBV13|once|TRBJ1-2
TGTGCCAGCAGCTTAGACAGCGGCTACACCTTC
CASSLDSGYTF
>-|TRBV7-9|-|TRBJ1-1
TGTGCCAGCGGCCCCGGGAGAAACACTGAAGCTTTCTTT
CASGPGRNTEAFF
>TRBD2|TRBV6-5|-|TRBJ2-1
TGTGCCAGCAGTGGGGGACTAGCGGGAGTGAGTGAGCAGTTCTTC
CASSGGLAGVSEQFF
>-|TRBV9|-|TRBJ1-1
TGTGCCAGCAGCGTAGGAGGGCTTACGGAAGCTTTCTTT
CASSVGGLTEAFF
>TRBD1|TRBV18|-|TRBJ1-2
TGTGCCAGCTCACCAAACAGGGGGTCTTCCACCTTC
CASSPNRGSSTF
>-|TRBV27|-|TRBJ1-2
TGTGCCAGCAGTTCAGGCTATGGCTACACCTTC
CASSSGYGYTF
>-|TRBV5-1|-|TRBJ2-2
TGCGCCAGCAGCTTGGATGGAGCTGGGGAGCTGTTTTTT
CASSLDGAGELFF
>-|TRBV20-1|-|TRBJ2-5
TGCAGTGCTCTTCAAGAGACCCAGTACTTC
CSALQETQYF
>-|TRBV11-3|-|TRBJ1-4
TGTGCCAGCAGCTTTGGGAGGGGTCCTAATGAAAAACTGTTTTTT
CASSFGRGPNEKLFF
>TRBD1|TRBV19|-|TRBJ1-5
TGTGCCAGTAGTCCTGACAGGGTTCGGCAGCCCCAGCATTTT
CASSPDRVRQPQHF
>-|TRBV11-2|-|TRBJ2-1
TGTGCCAGCAGCTTATCTGGGCTAGCACCGAACAATGAGCAGTTCTTC
CASSLSGLAPNNEQFF
>TRBD1|TRBV2|-|TRBJ1-4
TGTGCCAGTGTCCCGGGACAGTTTAATGAAAAACTGTTTTTT
CASVPGQFNEKLFF
>-|TRBV7-2|once|TRBJ2-7
TGTGCCAGCTGGGCCGGGAGTTACTACGAGCAGTACTTC
CASWAGSYYEQYF
>TRBD1|TRBV7-3|-|TRBJ2-1
TGTGCCAGCAGCGCTGGGACAGGGGTTCAACATGAGCAGTTCTTC
CASSAGTGVQHEQFF
>TRBD1|TRBV5-6|-|TRBJ1-1
TGTGCCAGCAGCTTGGACAGGGGGCTCCTACTGAACACTGAAGCTTTCTTT
CASSLDRGLLLNTEAFF